The present T cell receptor beta chain was sequenced within a study of blood T cell repertoires in COVID-19. Study details: Collection of acute and convalescent COVID-19 samples took place in the United States, Italy and Spain.

This clone has a handful of counts. In the study's own analysis: Scientists estimated how many nucleated cells there were by amplifying reference gene primers. TCRdb keeps only in-frame clones here, not all; method: immunoSEQ multiplex PCR. V, J and clone size are those of that table, while D and trimming were read from the DNA. The table has under 150,000 clones, about 84% seen once. Germline CDR1 and CDR2: SGHTA and FQGNSA. V gave up 5 bases and J gave up 2 bases; unmatched junction bases: 15. The CDR3 is 18 residues long. The chain carries TRBV7-2 and TRBJ2-7, with 10 positions matching TRBD2. The sample comprised peripheral blood. This sequence was found in a man aged 55 to 70 with active or convalescent COVID-19. This chain's CDR3 is CASSQGAGGPFLTYEQYF. In nucleotides, the CDR3 is TGTGCCAGCAGCCAGGGAGCGGGAGGGCCGTTCTTAACCTACGAGCAGTACTTC. Filled out from reference TRBV7-2 and TRBJ2-7, the complete variable domain reads GAGVSQSPSNKVTEKGKDVELRCDPISGHTALYWYRQSLGQGLEFLIYFQGNSAPDKSGLPSDRFSAERTGGSVSTLTIQRTQQEDSAVYLCASSQGAGGPFLTYEQYFGPGTRLTVT.